This record covers a single TCR beta chain. Its cognate antigen is unknown. This specimen belongs to a study of early T cells in non-severe SARS-CoV-2 infection. Study-wide points: There was a bias toward anti-spike CD8 responses in VDJdb matching, which missed private and CD4 specificities.

Attachment of unique molecular identifiers to individual cDNA molecules was performed. TCRdb re-called the 5' RACE reads through MiXCR, storing one row per CDR3 protein. The sample holds just under 65,000 distinct CDR3 sequences, approximately 11% seen once. The germline V and J ends were trimmed by 2 bases and 5 bases, with 8 bases remaining between them. The CDR3 loop spans 13 amino acids. CDR1 is SGHVS and CDR2 is FNYEAQ in the germline V gene. This clonotype originated in an adult who was a healthcare worker with PCR-confirmed SARS-CoV-2 infection or an uninfected control (not recorded which). This rearrangement joins TRBV7-6 to TRBJ2-3; D is undetermined. The sample in question was whole blood, obtained at baseline. The CDR3 protein is CASSLREIDTQYF. CDR3 nucleotides: TGTGCCAGCAGCTTACGAGAGATAGATACGCAGTATTTT.